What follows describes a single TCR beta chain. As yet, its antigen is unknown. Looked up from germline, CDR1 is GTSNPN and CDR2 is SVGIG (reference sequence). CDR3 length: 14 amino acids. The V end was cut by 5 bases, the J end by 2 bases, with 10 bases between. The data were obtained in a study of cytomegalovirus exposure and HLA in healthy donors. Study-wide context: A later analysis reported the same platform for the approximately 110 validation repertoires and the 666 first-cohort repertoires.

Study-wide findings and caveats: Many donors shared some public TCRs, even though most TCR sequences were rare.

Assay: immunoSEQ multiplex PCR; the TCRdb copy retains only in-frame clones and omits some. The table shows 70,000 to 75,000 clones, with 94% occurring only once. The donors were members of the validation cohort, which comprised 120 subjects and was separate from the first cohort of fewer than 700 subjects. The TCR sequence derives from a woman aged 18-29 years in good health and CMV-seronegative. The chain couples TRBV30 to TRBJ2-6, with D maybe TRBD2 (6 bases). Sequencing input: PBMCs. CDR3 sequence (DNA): TGTGCCTGGGAAGGGACTGCTGGGGCCAACGTCCTGACTTTC. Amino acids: CAWEGTAGANVLTF.